Each of the 13 T cell receptor beta chains below was sequenced from the same sample in a study of T-cell memory formation after mild COVID-19. TCRdb reprocessed the 5' RACE reads with MiXCR, giving one entry per CDR3 protein. In the table there are hundreds of thousands of distinct CDR3 sequences, less than 25% of which are singletons. The sequenced sample was PBMCs or a T cell subset sorted from them (not recorded which). The receptors shown here come from an adult woman who had mild COVID-19 (a few samples of this study predate the infection). Cell type and time point are not known.

This clonotype appeared a few times. The gene calls are TRBV6-5 and TRBJ1-3; 8 bases align to TRBD1. Germline loops: CDR1 MNHEY, CDR2 SVGAGI. The V gene end was trimmed by 2 bases and the J gene end by 3 bases; junction bases not matched to a gene: 3. This CDR3 is built from 15 residues. The CDR3, as DNA: TGTGCCAGCAGTTACCGAGGGACAGGTGGAAACACCATATATTTT. It encodes CASSYRGTGGNTIYF.

The rearrangement uses TRBV27 and TRBJ1-1, with TRBD1 identical over 10 bases. The CDR3 covers 15 residues. Germline lookup yields CDR1 MNHEY and CDR2 SMNVEV (reference sequence). The V gene end was trimmed by 7 bases and the J gene end by 1 base; junction bases not matched to a gene: 6. The CDR3 reads CASIGRQGANTEAFF. CDR3 bases: TGTGCCAGCATTGGGAGACAGGGGGCGAACACTGAAGCTTTCTTT.

This clonotype was observed many times. The rearrangement uses TRBV12-3 or TRBV12-4 and TRBJ2-3; perhaps D is TRBD1 or TRBD2 (5 bases each). Deletions cut 6 bases from V and 0 bases from J, with 16 bases between. This CDR3 spans 16 amino acids. The CDR3 region is CASRGTWRYSTDTQYF. The CDR3 DNA is TGTGCCAGCAGGGGGACCTGGCGGTATAGCACAGATACGCAGTATTTT.

The gene calls are TRBV18 and TRBJ2-5; D is possibly TRBD2 (5 bases). V was pared by 3 bases and J by 6 bases, with 11 bases between. Germline loops: CDR1 KGHSH, CDR2 LQKENI. The CDR3 contains 13 residues. The CDR3 reads CASSPERLKTQYF. Here the CDR3 DNA reads TGTGCCAGCTCACCGGAGCGGTTAAAGACCCAGTACTTC.

The chain combines TRBV20-1 with TRBJ2-2; 9 nucleotides align to TRBD2. This CDR3 spans 14 amino acids. The germline gives CDR1 DFQATT, CDR2 SNEGSKA (reference sequence). V was pared by 6 bases and J by 4 bases, with 6 bases of the junction left unmatched. The CDR3 region is CSAESSGVTGELFF. The CDR3 DNA follows: TGCAGTGCGGAATCTAGCGGGGTCACCGGGGAGCTGTTTTTT.

The V and J genes are TRBV7-2 and TRBJ1-5, with D uncertain. CDR1 is SGHTA, CDR2 FQGNSA, per germline. This CDR3 spans 15 amino acids. With 1 base removed from V and 4 bases from J, the gap between germline ends came to 11 bases. CDR3 amino acids: CASSLGVGLNQPQHF. CDR3 bases: TGTGCCAGCAGCTTAGGAGTAGGGCTGAATCAGCCCCAGCATTTT.

The V call is TRBV15, the J call TRBJ1-2, with a possible D match to TRBD1 (5 bases). Germline CDR1 LNHNV, CDR2 YYDKDF (reference sequence). Trimming shortened V by 2 bases and J by 4 bases, and 14 bases separated the two germline ends. The CDR3 runs 15 residues. Here the CDR3 reads CATSRMEGSLYGYTF. The DNA of the CDR3 is TGTGCCACCAGCAGAATGGAGGGGTCCCTCTATGGCTACACCTTC.

The gene calls are TRBV5-5 and TRBJ2-7; either TRBD1 or TRBD2 may fit D (5 bases each). The length of the CDR3 is 15 residues. Between the trimmed V and J ends, which lost 0 bases and 3 bases, there was a span of 13 bases. Germline V gives CDR1 SGHKS, CDR2 YYEKEE (reference sequence). The CDR3 spells CASSLAGMGDYEQYF. Written as DNA, the CDR3 is TGTGCCAGCAGCTTGGCCGGGATGGGGGACTACGAGCAGTACTTC.

The gene calls are TRBV5-4 and TRBJ2-5; possible D gene TRBD2, 6 bases. Germline CDR1 and CDR2: SGHNT and YYREEE (reference sequence). Deletions cut 5 bases from V and 5 bases from J, with 16 bases between. The CDR3 spans 14 residues. The CDR3 is CASSLGLGGETQYF. The CDR3 coding sequence is TGTGCCAGCAGTCTGGGACTTGGGGGGGAGACCCAGTACTTC.

This clonotype was counted between two and nine times. The genes are TRBV4-3 and TRBJ2-2, with D perhaps matching TRBD1 (5 bases). V was shortened by 4 bases and J by 6 bases, with 15 bases between the two germline ends. This CDR3 contains 15 residues. The germline V gene encodes CDR1 LGHNA and CDR2 YSLEER. The DNA of the CDR3 is TGCGCCAGCAGCCCCGGACAAGCAACCCCCGGGGAGCTGTTTTTT. This gives the protein CASSPGQATPGELFF.

The gene calls are TRBV5-6 and TRBJ2-7; 8 positions agree with TRBD1. The ends lost 4 bases at V and 7 bases at J; junction bases unmatched: 10. The CDR3 loop spans 14 amino acids. CDR1 is SGHDT, CDR2 YYEEEE, per germline. CDR3: CASSRWTGTREQYF. Here the CDR3 DNA reads TGTGCCAGCAGCAGGTGGACAGGGACGCGGGAGCAGTACTTC. The variable domain in full, with the rest retrieved from reference TRBV5-6 and TRBJ2-7, is DAGVTQSPTHLIKTRGQQVTLRCSPKSGHDTVSWYQQALGQGPQFIFQYYEEEERQRGNFPDRFSGHQFPNYSSELNVNALLLGDSALYLCASSRWTGTREQYFGPGTRLTVT.

J is TRBJ2-7 and V is TRBV28, with 9 nucleotides matching TRBD1. CDR1 is MDHEN and CDR2 is SYDVKM in the germline V gene. V shed 1 base, J shed 2 bases, and the junction held 6 bases outside the gene matches. The CDR3 is 16 amino acids. The CDR3 coding sequence is TGTGCCAGCAGTTTATTAGGGACAGGGTGGACCTACGAGCAGTACTTC. Encoded protein: CASSLLGTGWTYEQYF. Full variable domain (rest looked up from reference TRBV28 and TRBJ2-7): DVKVTQSSRYLVKRTGEKVFLECVQDMDHENMFWYRQDPGLGLRLIYFSYDVKMKEKGDIPEGYSVSREKKERFSLILESASTNQTSMYLCASSLLGTGWTYEQYFGPGTRLTVT.

The chain couples TRBV19 to TRBJ1-2; D uncertain. The CDR3 runs 14 residues. Germline values: CDR1 LNHDA, CDR2 SQIVND (reference sequence). Trimming removed 7 bases from V and 0 bases from J, with 12 bases in between. CDR3 DNA sequence: TGTGCCAGTACCACCCCGTCGGCTAACTATGGCTACACCTTC. Its protein is CASTTPSANYGYTF.